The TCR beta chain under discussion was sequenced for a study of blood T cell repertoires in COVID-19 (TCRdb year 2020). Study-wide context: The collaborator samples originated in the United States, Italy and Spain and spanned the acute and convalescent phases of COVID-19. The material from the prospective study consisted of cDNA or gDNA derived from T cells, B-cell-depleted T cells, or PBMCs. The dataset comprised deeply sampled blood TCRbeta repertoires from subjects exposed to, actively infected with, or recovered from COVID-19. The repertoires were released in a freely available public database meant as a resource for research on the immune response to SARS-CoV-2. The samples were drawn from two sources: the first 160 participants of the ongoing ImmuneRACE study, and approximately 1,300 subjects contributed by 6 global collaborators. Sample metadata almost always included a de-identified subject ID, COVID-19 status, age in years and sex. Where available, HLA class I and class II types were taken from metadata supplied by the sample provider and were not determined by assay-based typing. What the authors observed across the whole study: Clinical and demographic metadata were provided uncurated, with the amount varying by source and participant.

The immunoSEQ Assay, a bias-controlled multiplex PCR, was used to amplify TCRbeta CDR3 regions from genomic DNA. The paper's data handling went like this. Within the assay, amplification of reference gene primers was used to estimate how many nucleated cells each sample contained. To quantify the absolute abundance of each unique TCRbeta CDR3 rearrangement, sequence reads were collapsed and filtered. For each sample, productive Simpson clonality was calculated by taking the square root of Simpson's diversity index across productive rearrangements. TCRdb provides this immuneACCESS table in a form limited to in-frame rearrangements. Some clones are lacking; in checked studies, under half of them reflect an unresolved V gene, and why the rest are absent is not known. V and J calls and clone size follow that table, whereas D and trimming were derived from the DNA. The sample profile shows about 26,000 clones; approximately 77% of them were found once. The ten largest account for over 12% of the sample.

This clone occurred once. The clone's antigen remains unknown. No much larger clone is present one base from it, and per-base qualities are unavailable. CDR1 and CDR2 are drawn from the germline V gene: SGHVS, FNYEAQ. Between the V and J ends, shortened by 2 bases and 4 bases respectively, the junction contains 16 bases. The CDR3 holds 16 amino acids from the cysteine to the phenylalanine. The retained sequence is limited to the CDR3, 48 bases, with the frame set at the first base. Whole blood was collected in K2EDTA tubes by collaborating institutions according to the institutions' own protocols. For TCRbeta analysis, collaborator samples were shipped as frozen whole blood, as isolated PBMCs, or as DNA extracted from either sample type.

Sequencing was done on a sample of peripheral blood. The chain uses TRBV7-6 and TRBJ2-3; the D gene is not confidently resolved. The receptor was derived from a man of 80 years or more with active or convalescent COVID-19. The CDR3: CASSLLSAVAPDTQYF. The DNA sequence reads TGTGCCAGCAGCTTATTGTCAGCCGTAGCCCCAGATACGCAGTATTTT.